One sample yielded the 31 T cell receptor beta chains listed below, sequenced in a study of blood T cell repertoires in COVID-19. The method was immunoSEQ multiplex PCR; TCRdb's version includes in-frame clones alone and lacks a portion of them. The sample contains approximately 57,000 clones, approximately 87% of which appear only once. Sequences were obtained from peripheral blood. Receptors originate from a man aged 40-55 years with active COVID-19.

CDR3 nucleotides: TGTGCCAGCAGCGAAGTGGCACGTACGCAGTATTTT. Amino acids: CASSEVARTQYF. This sequence joins TRBV7-2 and TRBJ2-3; D gene ambiguous. Germline loops: CDR1 SGHTA, CDR2 FQGNSA. The CDR3 length is 12 residues. Deletions cut 5 bases from V and 8 bases from J, with 11 bases between.

The chain employs TRBV29-1 and TRBJ2-1; TRBD2 matches 8 bases. Germline V CDR1 and CDR2: SQVTM, ANQGSEA. Trimming took 6 bases from V and 6 from J; bases not matched to a gene: 16. The CDR3 is made up of 16 amino acids. The chain's CDR3 is CSVLPKGTSGSNEQFF. The CDR3 DNA reads as TGCAGCGTCCTCCCCAAGGGGACTAGTGGAAGCAATGAGCAGTTCTTC.

The rearrangement uses TRBV7-8 and TRBJ2-7; 7 nucleotides align to TRBD1. V shed 4 bases, J shed 6 bases, and the junction held 12 bases outside the gene matches. CDR3 length equals 15 residues. Germline V gene data show CDR1 as SGHVS and CDR2 as FQNEAQ. The CDR3 spells CASSSRGQLHREQYF. The CDR3 DNA reads as TGTGCCAGCAGCTCAAGGGGACAGTTACATCGCGAGCAGTACTTC.

This chain joins TRBV5-1 and TRBJ1-2; D ambiguous. CDR1 is SGHRS and CDR2 is YFSETQ in the germline V gene. V shed 0 bases and J shed 4 bases, with 4 bases lying between them. This CDR3 spans 12 amino acids. The CDR3 is CASSLDGYGYTF. In DNA form, the CDR3 reads TGCGCCAGCAGCTTGGACGGCTATGGCTACACCTTC.

The gene calls are TRBV15 and TRBJ2-6, with D perhaps TRBD2 (5 bases). The germline V and J ends were trimmed by 4 bases and 0 bases, with 25 bases remaining between them. CDR1 LNHNV and CDR2 YYDKDF come from the germline V gene (reference sequence). This CDR3 region has 21 residues. Written as DNA, the CDR3 is TGTGCCACCAGCACGTTGGGTACGGGGAAAGGAGTCGGCTCTGGGGCCAACGTCCTGACTTTC. It codes for CATSTLGTGKGVGSGANVLTF.

The chain's CDR3 is CASSLGREGSTGELFF. The CDR3 bases are TGTGCCAGCAGTTTGGGGCGGGAGGGTTCGACCGGGGAGCTGTTTTTT. J is TRBJ2-2 and V is TRBV28, with 9 nucleotides matching TRBD2. The J segment lost 5 bases and the V segment lost 3 bases, leaving 7 bases of the junction unmatched. Germline V gene sequence: CDR1 MDHEN, CDR2 SYDVKM. This CDR3 is 16 amino acids long.

There are a few counts of this clone. The chain is built from TRBV21-1 and TRBJ2-2; the table assigns TRBD2, which was not confirmed against the DNA. TRBV21-1 is listed as a pseudogene. This CDR3 has 17 amino acids. The CDR3 loop reads CASSKKYEKPDTGELFF. The CDR3, as DNA: TGTGCCAGCAGCAAAAAGTATGAGAAGCCCGACACCGGGGAGCTGTTTTTT.

The chain carries TRBV7-9 and TRBJ1-5, with D hard to call. V shed 7 bases and J shed 5 bases, with 12 bases lying between them. The CDR3 is 13 amino acids. CDR1 SEHNR and CDR2 FQNEAQ come from the germline V gene (reference sequence). This CDR3 is CASNRFYDQPQHF. CDR3 DNA: TGTGCCAGCAACCGTTTCTACGATCAGCCCCAGCATTTT.

The V and J genes are TRBV6-5 and TRBJ2-1, with 7 positions matching TRBD2. CDR1 is MNHEY, CDR2 SVGAGI, per germline. V shed 5 bases, J shed 7 bases, and the junction held 8 bases outside the gene matches. The CDR3 length is 14 residues. CDR3 residues: CASSRPAGRNEQFF. CDR3 nucleotide sequence: TGTGCCAGCAGTAGACCAGCGGGGAGGAATGAGCAGTTCTTC.

V usage is TRBV27 and J usage is TRBJ1-2, with D possibly matching TRBD1 (6 bases). The CDR3 covers 15 residues. Trimming cost V 3 bases and J 5 bases, with 16 bases left between them. Germline-derived CDR1 and CDR2 are MNHEY and SMNVEV (reference sequence). CDR3 sequence reads: CASSLVAGAGYGYTF. In DNA form, the CDR3 reads TGTGCCAGCAGTTTGGTTGCGGGGGCTGGGTATGGCTACACCTTC.

Written as DNA, the CDR3 is TGTGCCAGCAGCAACGTAGACTGGACAGATACGCAGTATTTT. Protein sequence: CASSNVDWTDTQYF. V is TRBV3-1 (or the pseudogene TRBV3-2) and J is TRBJ2-3; D gene ambiguous. V shed 5 bases and J shed 3 bases, with 12 bases lying between them. The CDR3 is 14 amino acids. CDR1 and CDR2 (germline): LGHDT, YNNKEL (reference sequence).

The chain uses TRBV10-1 and TRBJ2-2; 7 bases line up with TRBD1. The length of the CDR3 is 16 residues. Germline V gives CDR1 WNHNN, CDR2 SYGVQD (reference sequence). J was trimmed by 0 bases and V by 3 bases; bases with no gene match: 4. This chain's CDR3 is CASSERQGANTGELFF. DNA of the CDR3: TGCGCCAGCAGTGAAAGACAGGGAGCGAACACCGGGGAGCTGTTTTTT.

The chain links TRBV4-2 to TRBJ1-5, with 7 bases aligning to TRBD1. Trimming removed 1 base from V and 3 bases from J; junction bases left unmatched: 3. The CDR3 sequence is 15 residues long. Germline CDR1 is LGHNA and CDR2 is YNFKEQ. CDR3 bases: TGTGCCAGCAGCCAAGGGGGACAGTTCAATCAGCCCCAGCATTTT. Translated: CASSQGGQFNQPQHF.

The chain uses TRBV28 and TRBJ2-3, with D tentatively TRBD1 (6 bases). The V end was cut by 7 bases, the J end by 6 bases, with 26 bases between. Germline V gene lookup returns CDR1 MDHEN and CDR2 SYDVKM. The CDR3 has 17 residues. This chain's CDR3 is CASTQFPTGPLRDTQYF. CDR3 DNA: TGTGCCAGCACCCAATTCCCGACAGGACCTTTGAGGGATACGCAGTATTTT. The entire variable domain, with the rest obtained from reference TRBV28 and TRBJ2-3, is as follows: DVKVTQSSRYLVKRTGEKVFLECVQDMDHENMFWYRQDPGLGLRLIYFSYDVKMKEKGDIPEGYSVSREKKERFSLILESASTNQTSMYLCASTQFPTGPLRDTQYFGPGTRLTVL.

V usage is TRBV6-6 and J usage is TRBJ2-3, with 7 bases lining up with TRBD2. Germline values: CDR1 MNHNY, CDR2 SVGAGI (reference sequence). J gave up 2 bases and V 6 bases, and 5 bases lay outside the gene matches. The CDR3 extends over 14 amino acids. The CDR3 spells CASSGGLDTDTQYF. CDR3 DNA sequence: TGTGCCAGCAGCGGAGGACTAGACACAGATACGCAGTATTTT.

The chain uses TRBV6-1 and TRBJ2-3; D uncertain. The CDR3 has 15 amino acids. CDR1 MNHNS and CDR2 SASEGT come from the germline V gene. The V gene lost 0 bases and the J gene lost 2 bases, with 9 bases spanning the gap. In DNA form, the CDR3 reads TGTGCCAGCAGTGAAGCGGGCAGTTTCACAGATACGCAGTATTTT. Protein product: CASSEAGSFTDTQYF.

The V call is TRBV28, the J call TRBJ2-5, with TRBD2 identical over 10 bases. The V segment lost 6 bases and the J segment 5 bases; nucleotides outside the gene matches: 18. From germline, CDR1 is MDHEN and CDR2 SYDVKM. This CDR3 contains 18 residues. The CDR3: CASRAAWESGRAGETQYF. The CDR3 DNA is TGTGCCAGCAGAGCCGCCTGGGAAAGCGGGAGGGCCGGGGAGACCCAGTACTTC.

The chain recombines TRBV2 with TRBJ2-2; the match to TRBD2 covers 10 bases. The V gene end was trimmed by 4 bases and the J gene end by 7 bases; junction bases not matched to a gene: 6. CDR3 length equals 15 residues. CDR1 and CDR2 from the germline V gene are SNHLY and FYNNEI. Here the CDR3 DNA reads TGTGCCAGCAGTGTGTGGCTAGCGGGAGTCGGGGAGCTGTTTTTT. The encoded protein is CASSVWLAGVGELFF.

This chain uses TRBV9 with TRBJ2-3; perhaps TRBD2 as D (6 bases). The CDR3 is 15 amino acids. The V end lost 0 bases, the J end lost 4 bases, and 12 bases lay between the germline ends. Germline V gives CDR1 SGDLS, CDR2 YYNGEE. The CDR3 sequence is CASSVAGASADTQYF. DNA of the CDR3: TGTGCCAGCAGCGTAGCGGGAGCGAGCGCAGATACGCAGTATTTT.

This clone was counted a single time. The CDR3 DNA reads TGTGCCAGCAGCTTGGGCAGGATGAACACTGAAGCTTTCTTT. Residues: CASSLGRMNTEAFF. The rearrangement links TRBV11-2 to TRBJ1-1; no definite D call. Between the trimmed V and J ends, which lost 3 bases and 0 bases, there was a span of 8 bases. The CDR3 loop spans 14 amino acids. The germline CDR1 and CDR2 sequences are SGHAT and FQNNGV.

The chain combines TRBV6-1 with TRBJ1-5; D possibly corresponds to TRBD1 (6 bases). The V end lost 4 bases, the J end lost 3 bases, and 16 bases lay between the germline ends. CDR1 is MNHNS and CDR2 is SASEGT in the germline V gene. The CDR3 is made up of 16 amino acids. CDR3 coding DNA: TGTGCCAGCAGTGCCGAATGGACAGTCCACAATCAGCCCCAGCATTTT. It translates to CASSAEWTVHNQPQHF.

This clone appeared a single time. The CDR3 protein is CASSLGLAGGEQYF. The CDR3 nucleotides are TGTGCCAGCAGCTTGGGACTAGCGGGAGGTGAGCAGTACTTC. This chain links TRBV5-4 with TRBJ2-7; 13 bases align to TRBD2. The V gene end was trimmed by 0 bases and the J gene end by 7 bases; junction bases not matched to a gene: 1. From germline, CDR1 is SGHNT and CDR2 YYREEE (reference sequence). The CDR3 extends over 14 amino acids.

This chain joins TRBV29-1 and TRBJ2-1, with 9 bases lining up with TRBD2. The germline gives CDR1 SQVTM, CDR2 ANQGSEA. The CDR3 has 14 residues. The V gene end was trimmed by 6 bases and the J gene end by 4 bases; junction bases not matched to a gene: 7. CDR3 loop: CSVKTSGLYNEQFF. CDR3 bases: TGCAGCGTGAAAACTAGCGGGCTATACAATGAGCAGTTCTTC.

The V and J genes are TRBV2 and TRBJ1-1; TRBD1 is a possible D gene (5 bases). Germline CDR1 reads SNHLY; CDR2 reads FYNNEI. The CDR3 is made up of 13 amino acids. V lost 3 bases and J 1 base, leaving 6 bases between the germline ends. The CDR3 region has the DNA TGTGCCAGCAGTGACGGGGGGAACACTGAAGCTTTCTTT. Protein product: CASSDGGNTEAFF.

This clone was seen only once. The rearrangement joins TRBV6-2 or TRBV6-3 to TRBJ2-7, with TRBD1 as a possible D gene (6 bases). The V and J ends lost 3 bases and 5 bases respectively, with 20 bases between them. Germline lookup yields CDR1 MNHEY and CDR2 SVGEGT. The CDR3 contains 16 residues. The CDR3 region is CASSYFLTGPRDEQYF. CDR3 nucleotide sequence: TGTGCCAGCAGTTATTTTTTAACAGGGCCCCGGGACGAGCAGTACTTC.

This clone came up a few times. The chain couples TRBV30 to TRBJ1-2; the match to TRBD1 covers 8 bases. This CDR3 has 11 amino acids. J gave up 8 bases and V 7 bases, and 6 bases lay outside the gene matches. Germline V gives CDR1 GTSNPN, CDR2 SVGIG (reference sequence). This CDR3 is CAFPRGLGYTF. In nucleotides, the CDR3 is TGTGCCTTCCCCAGGGGGCTCGGCTACACCTTC.

This sequence joins TRBV12-2 and TRBJ2-7; the table assigns TRBD1, which was not confirmed against the DNA. TRBV12-2 constitutes a pseudogene. The CDR3 has 15 amino acids. As DNA, the CDR3 is TGTGCAAGTCGCTGCACGACAGGGGTAGGCAACGAGCAGTACTTC. It translates to CASRCTTGVGNEQYF.

In DNA form, the CDR3 reads TGCAGCGTTGAAGATCCAGTGGGTAGGAGTGAGCAGTTCTTC. Residues: CSVEDPVGRSEQFF. This chain links TRBV29-1 with TRBJ2-1; D gene uncertain. Germline values: CDR1 SQVTM, CDR2 ANQGSEA. Between the trimmed V and J ends, which lost 0 bases and 9 bases, there was a span of 15 bases. This CDR3 has 14 amino acids.

V gene TRBV27 combines with J gene TRBJ1-1; possible D gene TRBD1, 5 bases. Trimming cost V 5 bases and J 0 bases, with 7 bases left between them. Germline V CDR1 and CDR2: MNHEY, SMNVEV (reference sequence). There are 13 residues in the CDR3. The CDR3 spells CASSGHLNTEAFF. The CDR3 DNA sequence: TGTGCCAGCAGTGGACACCTGAACACTGAAGCTTTCTTT.

V gene TRBV5-4 combines with J gene TRBJ2-1; 7 nucleotides align to TRBD1. The trim removed 0 bases at V and 4 bases at J, leaving 7 bases unmatched. Germline V gene sequence: CDR1 SGHNT, CDR2 YYREEE (reference sequence). This CDR3 comprises 16 residues. The chain's CDR3 is CASSLGMTGWYNEQFF. As DNA, the CDR3 is TGTGCCAGCAGCTTGGGGATGACAGGGTGGTACAATGAGCAGTTCTTC.

The V and J genes are TRBV10-2 and TRBJ2-3; 8 positions agree with TRBD2. CDR3 length equals 14 residues. Germline V gene sequence: CDR1 WSHSY, CDR2 SAAADI. Trimming took 6 bases from V and 8 from J; bases not matched to a gene: 10. The CDR3 loop reads CASSGTRAFSTQYF. The CDR3 DNA reads as TGCGCCAGCAGCGGGACTAGGGCGTTTAGTACGCAGTATTTT.